Described below is a single T cell receptor (beta chain) sequence and its context. Its specificity is not known. This sample is drawn from a study of cytomegalovirus exposure and HLA in healthy donors. Primers: 60 Vbeta forward and 13 Jbeta reverse. Here immunoSEQ multiplex PCR was the method, and the copy in TCRdb shows in-frame clones only, minus some. The sample records 95,000 to 100,000 clones, about 77% being singletons. This CDR3 comprises 16 residues. Germline values: CDR1 MDHEN, CDR2 SYDVKM. V lost 2 bases to trimming and J lost 1 base, with 14 bases between them. General study findings and limits: The study designated fewer than 200 TCR beta chains cytomegalovirus-associated. Analyzed later, association rates of TCRs varied across HLA loci, with DRB1 most and HLA-C fewest.

The chain is built from TRBV28 and TRBJ1-1, with a tentative D call TRBD1 (6 bases). Sequencing was done on a sample of PBMCs. The sequence was obtained from a man aged 40-55 years in good health and CMV-seronegative. DNA of the CDR3: TGTGCCAGCAGTTTAAGGGGCCTGACAGGGAACACTGAAGCTTTCTTT. The encoded protein is CASSLRGLTGNTEAFF.